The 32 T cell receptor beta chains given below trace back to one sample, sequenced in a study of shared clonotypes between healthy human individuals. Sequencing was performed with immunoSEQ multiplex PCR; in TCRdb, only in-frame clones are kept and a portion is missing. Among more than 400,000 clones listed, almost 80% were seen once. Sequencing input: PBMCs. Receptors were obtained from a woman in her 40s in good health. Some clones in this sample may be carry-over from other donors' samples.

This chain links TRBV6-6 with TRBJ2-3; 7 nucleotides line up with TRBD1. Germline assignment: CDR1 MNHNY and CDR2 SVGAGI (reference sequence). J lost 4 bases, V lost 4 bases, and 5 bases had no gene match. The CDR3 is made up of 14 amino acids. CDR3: CASSSYTGADTQYF. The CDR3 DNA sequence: TGTGCCAGCAGTTCCTATACAGGGGCAGATACGCAGTATTTT.

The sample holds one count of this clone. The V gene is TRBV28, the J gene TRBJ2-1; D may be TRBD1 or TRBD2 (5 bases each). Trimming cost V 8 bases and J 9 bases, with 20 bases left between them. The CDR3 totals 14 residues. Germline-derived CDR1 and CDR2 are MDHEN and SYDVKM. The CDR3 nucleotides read TGTGCCAGCTGTCCCGGGACGCGTATTGGTGAGCAGTTCTTC. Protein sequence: CASCPGTRIGEQFF.

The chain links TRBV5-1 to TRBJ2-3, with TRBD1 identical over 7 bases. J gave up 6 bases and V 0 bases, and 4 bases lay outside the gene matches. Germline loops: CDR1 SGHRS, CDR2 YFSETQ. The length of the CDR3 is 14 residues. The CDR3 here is CASSLVVRGDTQYF. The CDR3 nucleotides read TGCGCCAGCAGCTTGGTTGTCAGGGGGGATACGCAGTATTTT.

The CDR3 sequence is CASSQTGQGIRGDTQYF. The DNA for the CDR3 is TGCGCCAGCAGCCAGACGGGACAGGGAATCCGGGGAGATACGCAGTATTTT. The chain recombines TRBV5-1 with TRBJ2-3, with 9 bases that match TRBD1. The CDR3 has 17 residues. After removal of 4 bases from V and 5 bases from J, the junction contained 14 bases not matched to a gene. Germline-derived CDR1 and CDR2 are SGHRS and YFSETQ.

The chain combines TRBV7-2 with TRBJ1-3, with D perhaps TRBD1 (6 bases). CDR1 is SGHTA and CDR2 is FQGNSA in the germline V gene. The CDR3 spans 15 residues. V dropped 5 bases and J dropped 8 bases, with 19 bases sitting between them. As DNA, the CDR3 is TGTGCCAGCAGCCCTCAAAGCGGGGGCAAAGACACCATATATTTT. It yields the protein CASSPQSGGKDTIYF.

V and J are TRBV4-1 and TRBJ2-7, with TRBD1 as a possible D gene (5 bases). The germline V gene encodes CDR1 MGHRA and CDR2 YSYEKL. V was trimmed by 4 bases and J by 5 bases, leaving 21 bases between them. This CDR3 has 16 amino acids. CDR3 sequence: CASSRLGAKRWHEQYF. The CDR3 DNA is TGCGCCAGCAGCCGCCTTGGGGCCAAACGGTGGCACGAGCAGTACTTC.

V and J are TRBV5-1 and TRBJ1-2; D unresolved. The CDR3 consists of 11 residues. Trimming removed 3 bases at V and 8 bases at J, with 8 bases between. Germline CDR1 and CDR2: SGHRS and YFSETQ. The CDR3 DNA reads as TGCGCCAGCAGCTGGGGTGGGGGCTACACCTTC. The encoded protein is CASSWGGGYTF. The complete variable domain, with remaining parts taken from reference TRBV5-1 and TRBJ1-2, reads KAGVTQTPRYLIKTRGQQVTLSCSPISGHRSVSWYQQTPGQGLQFLFEYFSETQRNKGNFPGRFSGRQFSNSRSEMNVSTLELGDSALYLCASSWGGGYTFGSGTRLTVV.

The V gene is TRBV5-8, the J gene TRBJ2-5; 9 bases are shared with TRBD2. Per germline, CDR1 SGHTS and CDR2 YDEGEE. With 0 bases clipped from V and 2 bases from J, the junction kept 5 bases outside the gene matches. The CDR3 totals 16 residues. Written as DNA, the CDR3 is TGTGCCAGCAGCTTGGCCAGACTAGCGGCGCAAGAGACCCAGTACTTC. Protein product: CASSLARLAAQETQYF.

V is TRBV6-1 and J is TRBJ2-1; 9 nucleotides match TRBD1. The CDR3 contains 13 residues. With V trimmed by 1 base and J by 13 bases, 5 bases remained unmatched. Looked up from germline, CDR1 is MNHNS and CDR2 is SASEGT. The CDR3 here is CASSEGGTGNQFF. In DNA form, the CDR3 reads TGTGCCAGCAGTGAAGGAGGGACAGGGAATCAGTTCTTC.

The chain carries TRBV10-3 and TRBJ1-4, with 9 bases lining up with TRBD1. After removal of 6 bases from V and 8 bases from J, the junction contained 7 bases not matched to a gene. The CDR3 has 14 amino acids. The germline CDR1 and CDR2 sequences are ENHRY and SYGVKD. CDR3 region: CAIRAGTGKEKLFF. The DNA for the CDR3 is TGTGCCATCAGAGCCGGGACAGGGAAAGAAAAACTGTTTTTT.

CDR3 loop: CASSSALNEQFF. The CDR3 bases are TGTGCCAGCAGTTCGGCCCTTAATGAGCAGTTCTTC. The V and J genes are TRBV28 and TRBJ2-1; D uncertain. CDR1 and CDR2 (germline): MDHEN, SYDVKM. The CDR3 sequence is 12 residues long. V lost 4 bases and J lost 7, with 8 bases in between.

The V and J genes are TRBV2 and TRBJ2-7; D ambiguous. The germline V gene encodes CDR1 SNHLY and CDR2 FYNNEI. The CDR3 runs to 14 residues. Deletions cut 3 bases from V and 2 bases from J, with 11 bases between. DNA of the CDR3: TGTGCCAGCAGTGAGTTTGACAAGGCCTACGAGCAGTACTTC. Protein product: CASSEFDKAYEQYF. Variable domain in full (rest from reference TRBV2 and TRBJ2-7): EPEVTQTPSHQVTQMGQEVILRCVPISNHLYFYWYRQILGQKVEFLVSFYNNEISEKSEIFDDQFSVERPDGSNFTLKIRSTKLEDSAMYFCASSEFDKAYEQYFGPGTRLTVT.

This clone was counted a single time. This chain's CDR3 is CASSEVSSGPYYEQYF. The CDR3 DNA sequence: TGTGCCAGCAGTGAAGTTTCTAGCGGGCCGTACTACGAGCAGTACTTC. The chain uses TRBV2 and TRBJ2-7, with 8 bases lining up with TRBD2. This CDR3 contains 16 residues. The J segment lost 3 bases and the V segment lost 1 base, leaving 8 bases of the junction unmatched. Germline lookup yields CDR1 SNHLY and CDR2 FYNNEI.

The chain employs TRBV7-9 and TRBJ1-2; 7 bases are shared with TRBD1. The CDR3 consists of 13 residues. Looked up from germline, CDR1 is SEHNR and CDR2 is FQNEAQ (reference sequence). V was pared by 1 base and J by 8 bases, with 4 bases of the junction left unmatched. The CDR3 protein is CASSLEGARGYTF. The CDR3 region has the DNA TGTGCCAGCAGCTTAGAGGGGGCGCGGGGCTACACCTTC.

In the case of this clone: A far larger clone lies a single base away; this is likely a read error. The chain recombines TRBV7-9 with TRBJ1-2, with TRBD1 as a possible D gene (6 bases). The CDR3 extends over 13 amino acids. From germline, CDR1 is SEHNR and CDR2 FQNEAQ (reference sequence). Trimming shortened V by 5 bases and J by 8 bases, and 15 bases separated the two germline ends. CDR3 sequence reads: CASSPLGAQGYTF. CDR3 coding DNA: TGTGCCAGCAGCCCCTTGGGGGCCCAGGGCTACACCTTC.

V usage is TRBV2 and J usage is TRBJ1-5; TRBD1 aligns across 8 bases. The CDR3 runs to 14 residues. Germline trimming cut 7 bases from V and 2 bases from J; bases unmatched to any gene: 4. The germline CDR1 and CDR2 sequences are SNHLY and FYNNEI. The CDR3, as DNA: TGTGCCAGCACCAGGGGGCTCGGCAATCAGCCCCAGCATTTT. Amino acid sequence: CASTRGLGNQPQHF. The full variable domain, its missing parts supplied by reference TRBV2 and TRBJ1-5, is EPEVTQTPSHQVTQMGQEVILRCVPISNHLYFYWYRQILGQKVEFLVSFYNNEISEKSEIFDDQFSVERPDGSNFTLKIRSTKLEDSAMYFCASTRGLGNQPQHFGDGTRLSIL.

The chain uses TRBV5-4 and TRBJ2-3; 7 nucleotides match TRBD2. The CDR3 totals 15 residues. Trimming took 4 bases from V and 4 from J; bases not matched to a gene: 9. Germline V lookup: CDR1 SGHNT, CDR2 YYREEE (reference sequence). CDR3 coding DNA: TGTGCCAGCAGCCCCTGGACTAGGAGGGCAGATACGCAGTATTTT. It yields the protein CASSPWTRRADTQYF.

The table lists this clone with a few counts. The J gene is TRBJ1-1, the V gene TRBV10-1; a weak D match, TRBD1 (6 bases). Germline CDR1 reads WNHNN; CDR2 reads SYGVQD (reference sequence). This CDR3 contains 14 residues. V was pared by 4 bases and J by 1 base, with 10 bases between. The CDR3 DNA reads TGCGCCAGCAGTGGATCGACAGGGAACACTGAAGCTTTCTTT. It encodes CASSGSTGNTEAFF.

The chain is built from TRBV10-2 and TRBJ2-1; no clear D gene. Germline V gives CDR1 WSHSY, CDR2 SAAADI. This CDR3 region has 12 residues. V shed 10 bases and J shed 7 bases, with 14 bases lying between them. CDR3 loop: CATGRPGNEQFF. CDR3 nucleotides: TGCGCCACGGGTAGGCCGGGTAATGAGCAGTTCTTC.

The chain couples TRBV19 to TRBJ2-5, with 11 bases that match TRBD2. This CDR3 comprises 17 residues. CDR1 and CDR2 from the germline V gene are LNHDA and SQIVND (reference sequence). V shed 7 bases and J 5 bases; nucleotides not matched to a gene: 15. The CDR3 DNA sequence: TGTGCCAGTATTAGCGGGAGGGGGTCCTACTCCTGGGAGACCCAGTACTTC. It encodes CASISGRGSYSWETQYF.

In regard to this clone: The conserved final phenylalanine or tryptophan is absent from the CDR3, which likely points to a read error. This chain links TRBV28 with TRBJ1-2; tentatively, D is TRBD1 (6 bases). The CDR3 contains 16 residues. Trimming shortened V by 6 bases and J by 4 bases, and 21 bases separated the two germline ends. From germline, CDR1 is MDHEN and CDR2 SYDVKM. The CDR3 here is CASRLTLGGLTYGYTC. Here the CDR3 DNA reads TGTGCCAGCAGGCTTACCCTCGGGGGGCTTACCTATGGCTACACCTGC.

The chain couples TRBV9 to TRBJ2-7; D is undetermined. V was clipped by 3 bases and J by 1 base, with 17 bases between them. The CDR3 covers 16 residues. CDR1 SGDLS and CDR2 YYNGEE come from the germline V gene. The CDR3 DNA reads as TGTGCCAGCAGCGCCGGCATTCCTACACCATCCTACGAGCAGTACTTC. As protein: CASSAGIPTPSYEQYF.

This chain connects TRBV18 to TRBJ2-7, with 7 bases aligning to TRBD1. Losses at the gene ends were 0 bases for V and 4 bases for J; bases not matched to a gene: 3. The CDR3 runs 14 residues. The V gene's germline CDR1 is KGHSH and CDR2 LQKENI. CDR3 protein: CASSPPVGQYEQYF. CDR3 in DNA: TGTGCCAGCTCACCACCGGTGGGACAGTACGAGCAGTACTTC.

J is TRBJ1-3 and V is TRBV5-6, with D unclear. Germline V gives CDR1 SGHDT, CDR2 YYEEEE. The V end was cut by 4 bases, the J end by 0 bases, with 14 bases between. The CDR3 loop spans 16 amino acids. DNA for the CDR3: TGTGCCAGCAGCATGGAGCCCAATCTCTCTGGAAACACCATATATTTT. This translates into CASSMEPNLSGNTIYF.

CDR3 residues: CASSSKWLGTVYNEQFF. The CDR3 DNA follows: TGTGCCAGCAGCTCTAAGTGGCTCGGGACTGTATACAATGAGCAGTTCTTC. V gene TRBV21-1 combines with J gene TRBJ2-1; the table's D call, TRBD2, was not checked against the DNA. TRBV21-1 constitutes a pseudogene. This CDR3 has 17 residues.

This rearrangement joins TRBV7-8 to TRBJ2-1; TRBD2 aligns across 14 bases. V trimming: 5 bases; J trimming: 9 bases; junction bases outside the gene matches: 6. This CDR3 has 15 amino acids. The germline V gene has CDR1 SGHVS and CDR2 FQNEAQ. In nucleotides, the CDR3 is TGTGCCAGCAGCCAACAGACTAGCGGGAGGGTTGAGCAGTTCTTC. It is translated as CASSQQTSGRVEQFF.

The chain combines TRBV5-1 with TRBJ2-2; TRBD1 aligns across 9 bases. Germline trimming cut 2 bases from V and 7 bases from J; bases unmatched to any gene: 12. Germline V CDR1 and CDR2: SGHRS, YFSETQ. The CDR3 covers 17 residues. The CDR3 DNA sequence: TGCGCCAGCAGCTTACCCGGGACAGGGTCCGTCAGCGGGGAGCTGTTTTTT. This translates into CASSLPGTGSVSGELFF.

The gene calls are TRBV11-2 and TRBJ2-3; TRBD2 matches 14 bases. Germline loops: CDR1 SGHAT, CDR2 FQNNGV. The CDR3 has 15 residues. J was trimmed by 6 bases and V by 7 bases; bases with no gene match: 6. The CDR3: CASNRLAGGVDTQYF. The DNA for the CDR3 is TGTGCCAGCAACCGACTAGCGGGAGGGGTTGATACGCAGTATTTT.

The CDR3 here is CAISESTSGGYNEQFF. For the CDR3, the DNA is TGTGCCATCAGTGAGTCTACTAGCGGGGGGTACAATGAGCAGTTCTTC. The chain links TRBV10-3 to TRBJ2-1; 12 positions match TRBD2. Germline V gene data show CDR1 as ENHRY and CDR2 as SYGVKD. V was pared by 0 bases and J by 4 bases, with 1 base of the junction left unmatched. The length of the CDR3 is 16 residues.

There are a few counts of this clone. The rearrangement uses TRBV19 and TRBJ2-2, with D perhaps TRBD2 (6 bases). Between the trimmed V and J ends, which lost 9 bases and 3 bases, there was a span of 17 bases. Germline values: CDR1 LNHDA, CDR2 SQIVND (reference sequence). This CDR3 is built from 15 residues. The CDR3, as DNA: TGTGCCAGCTACTCGGGACTTCCGTACACCGGGGAGCTGTTTTTT. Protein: CASYSGLPYTGELFF.

In DNA, the CDR3 is TGTGCCACCAGCAGACGCAGCAATCAGCCCCAGCATTTT. Protein product: CATSRRSNQPQHF. The chain is built from TRBV15 and TRBJ1-5; D unresolved. This CDR3 has 13 amino acids. The V end lost 2 bases, the J end lost 1 base, and 3 bases lay between the germline ends. Germline CDR1 and CDR2: LNHNV and YYDKDF (reference sequence).

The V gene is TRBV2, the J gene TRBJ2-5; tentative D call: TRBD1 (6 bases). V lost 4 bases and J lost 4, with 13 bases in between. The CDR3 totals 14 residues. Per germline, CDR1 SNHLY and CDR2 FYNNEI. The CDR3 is CASSAWGPGETQYF. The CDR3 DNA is TGTGCCAGCAGTGCTTGGGGGCCGGGAGAGACCCAGTACTTC.